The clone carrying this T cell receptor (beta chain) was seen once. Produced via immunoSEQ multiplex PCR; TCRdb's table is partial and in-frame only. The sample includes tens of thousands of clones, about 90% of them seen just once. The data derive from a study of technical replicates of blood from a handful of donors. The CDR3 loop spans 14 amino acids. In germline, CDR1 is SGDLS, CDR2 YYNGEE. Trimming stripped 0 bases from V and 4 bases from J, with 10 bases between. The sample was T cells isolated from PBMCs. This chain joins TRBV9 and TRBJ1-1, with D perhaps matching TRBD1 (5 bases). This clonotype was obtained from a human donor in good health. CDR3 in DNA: TGTGCCAGCAGCGTAGCTTCAAGGGGCACTGAAGCTTTCTTT. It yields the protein CASSVASRGTEAFF.